The 25 T cell receptor beta chains in this list originate from one sample, sequenced in a study of regulatory T cells in long-lasting Graves disease. Stated time point: newly diagnosed GD, antithyroid drugs for less than 3 months. After RNA was extracted from PBMCs, the TCR library was made from it. To make TCR beta libraries, researchers used iRepertoire HTBI primers and Arm-PCR of CDR3 regions. Each CDR3 protein is one row after TCRdb ran MiXCR on the multiplex PCR reads. The sample includes 500,000 or so distinct CDR3 sequences, about 16% seen only once; the top ten take around 25%. The same sample was also studied in work on T cells in Graves' hyperthyroidism and ophthalmopathy.

The sequences come from peripheral blood mononuclear cells (PBMCs), collected at new diagnosis, from a patient treated with antithyroid drugs. The receptors were sampled from a middle-aged woman with Graves disease.

This clonotype was seen many times. CDR3 sequence: CASTRPGISGYTF. CDR3 DNA: TGTGCCAGCACCCGGCCCGGGATCTCTGGCTACACCTTC. This chain uses TRBV2 with TRBJ1-2; D unclear. Trimming removed 7 bases at V and 7 bases at J, with 16 bases between. The germline CDR1 and CDR2 sequences are SNHLY and FYNNEI. This CDR3 region has 13 residues.

At least ten counts were recorded for this clonotype. V and J are TRBV13 and TRBJ2-3; TRBD2 aligns across 8 bases. The V segment lost 4 bases and the J segment 3 bases; nucleotides outside the gene matches: 3. The length of the CDR3 is 14 residues. The germline CDR1 and CDR2 sequences are PRHDT and FYEKMQ (reference sequence). The DNA for the CDR3 is TGTGCCAGCAGCTCCGGGGGGGCGACAGATACGCAGTATTTT. Translated, it gives CASSSGGATDTQYF.

This clonotype was counted at least ten times. The chain combines TRBV7-9 with TRBJ2-7; tentative D call: TRBD1 (6 bases). V dropped 8 bases and J dropped 3 bases, with 11 bases sitting between them. The CDR3 runs to 12 residues. Germline V gene lookup returns CDR1 SEHNR and CDR2 FQNEAQ (reference sequence). CDR3 amino acids: CASGQRDYEQYF. CDR3 coding DNA: TGTGCCAGCGGACAGAGAGACTACGAGCAGTACTTC.

This clonotype came up many times. The genes are TRBV11-2 and TRBJ2-1; 8 bases map to TRBD2. The CDR3 has 15 residues. V was pared by 6 bases and J by 2 bases, with 6 bases of the junction left unmatched. Germline loops: CDR1 SGHAT, CDR2 FQNNGV. CDR3 coding DNA: TGTGCCAGCAGTGTGGGACTAGGGCCCTACAATGAGCAGTTCTTC. Protein: CASSVGLGPYNEQFF.

A remark on this clonotype: A clone one base away is much larger, so this may be a read error. The rearrangement uses TRBV12-3 or TRBV12-4 and TRBJ1-1; possibly TRBD1 for D (6 bases). The CDR3 has 13 residues. The chain's CDR3 is CASSREGGTEALF. The CDR3 coding sequence is TGTGCCAGCAGTCGCGAGGGGGGCACTGAAGCTCTCTTT.

As to this clonotype: Given a much more abundant clone one base away, this may be a read error. The genes are TRBV11-3 and TRBJ2-3, with TRBD1 matching over 8 bases. This CDR3 region has 15 residues. Germline lookup yields CDR1 SGHNT and CDR2 YENEEA. Here the CDR3 DNA reads TGTGTCAGCAGCCCCAAAGGACAGGGCCGAGATACGCAGTATTTT. This codes for CVSSPKGQGRDTQYF. Looking up the rest from reference TRBV11-3 and TRBJ2-3 gives the full variable domain: EAGVVQSPRYKIIEKKQPVAFWCNPISGHNTLYWYLQNLGQGPELLIRYENEEAVDDSQLPKDRFSAERLKGVDSTLKIQPAELGDSAVYLCVSSPKGQGRDTQYFGPGTRLTVL.

This clonotype showed up just a few times. The rearrangement uses TRBV5-5 and TRBJ2-5, with 7 bases identical to TRBD1. The CDR3 loop spans 14 amino acids. V lost 0 bases, J lost 3 bases, and 2 bases stayed unmatched. Germline V gene lookup returns CDR1 SGHKS and CDR2 YYEKEE (reference sequence). The CDR3 DNA reads as TGTGCCAGCAGCTTGGAAGGGGGCAAAGAGACCCAGTACTTC. Protein: CASSLEGGKETQYF.

In its sample, this clonotype was seen many times. This chain links TRBV5-1 with TRBJ2-7; no clear D gene. Trimming took 0 bases from V and 2 from J, leaving 15 bases between them. The CDR3 runs to 16 residues. CDR1 and CDR2 (germline): SGHRS, YFSETQ. The chain's CDR3 is CASSLGLDLRPYEQYF. The DNA of the CDR3 is TGCGCCAGCAGCTTGGGGCTGGACCTTAGGCCCTACGAGCAGTACTTC.

In its sample, this clonotype was seen many times. The chain joins TRBV10-3 to TRBJ2-3; the D gene is possibly TRBD2 (6 bases). There are 16 residues in the CDR3. Trimming took 6 bases from V and 6 from J, leaving 22 bases between them. Germline-derived CDR1 and CDR2 are ENHRY and SYGVKD. The CDR3 loop is CAISLGDQLARDTQYF. CDR3 sequence (DNA): TGTGCCATCAGCCTCGGGGACCAACTAGCTCGGGATACGCAGTATTTT.

This clonotype was counted ten times or more. The chain employs TRBV18 and TRBJ1-2; 7 bases match TRBD1. The CDR3 consists of 16 residues. The germline CDR1 and CDR2 sequences are KGHSH and LQKENI. The ends lost 1 base at V and 0 bases at J; junction bases unmatched: 5. CDR3 nucleotides: TGTGCCAGCTCACCACGGCAGGGGGACTCTAACTATGGCTACACCTTC. Protein sequence: CASSPRQGDSNYGYTF.

This sequence joins TRBV20-1 and TRBJ2-7, with a possible D match to TRBD2 (6 bases). CDR1 is DFQATT and CDR2 is SNEGSKA in the germline V gene (reference sequence). The ends were cut back, 0 bases at V and 3 bases at J, with 12 bases in the middle. CDR3 length: 14 amino acids. The CDR3 sequence is CSARDRSSGYEQYF. CDR3 sequence (DNA): TGCAGTGCTAGAGATCGGAGTAGCGGCTACGAGCAGTACTTC.

The rearrangement joins TRBV6-1 to TRBJ1-6, with 7 bases identical to TRBD1. The CDR3 has 14 residues. Unmatched junction bases numbered 5, after V lost 5 bases and J lost 7 bases. From germline, CDR1 is MNHNS and CDR2 SASEGT. The CDR3 reads CASSTTGRNSPLHF. The CDR3 bases are TGTGCCAGCAGTACGACAGGGAGGAATTCACCCCTCCACTTT.

This clonotype was counted at least ten times. The chain carries TRBV3-1 and TRBJ1-4; D possibly corresponds to TRBD1 (5 bases). The CDR3 length is 15 residues. Trimming shortened V by 5 bases and J by 8 bases, and 18 bases separated the two germline ends. Looked up from germline, CDR1 is LGHDT and CDR2 is YNNKEL (reference sequence). In DNA, the CDR3 is TGTGCCAGCAGCTGGGGGATAGGGGATGTGGAAAAACTGTTTTTT. This gives the protein CASSWGIGDVEKLFF. The full variable domain, rest sourced from reference TRBV3-1 and TRBJ1-4, is DTAVSQTPKYLVTQMGNDKSIKCEQNLGHDTMYWYKQDSKKFLKIMFSYNNKELIINETVPNRFSPKSPDKAHLNLHINSLELGDSAVYFCASSWGIGDVEKLFFGSGTQLSVL.

This clonotype was counted at least ten times. The rearrangement joins TRBV12-3 or TRBV12-4 to TRBJ2-1; 9 bases match TRBD2. V lost 5 bases to trimming and J lost 6 bases; unmatched junction nucleotides: 5. The CDR3 has 14 residues. The CDR3 DNA follows: TGTGCCAGCAGTCTGGGACTAGCTGGCAATGAGCAGTTCTTC. It codes for CASSLGLAGNEQFF.

A few counts support this clonotype. The chain employs TRBV20-1 and TRBJ1-6, with 11 nucleotides matching TRBD1. Germline lookup yields CDR1 DFQATT and CDR2 SNEGSKA (reference sequence). This CDR3 is built from 18 residues. J was trimmed by 5 bases and V by 1 base; bases with no gene match: 10. DNA for the CDR3: TGCAGTGCTAGAGTGGGGACAGGGGGAGTAGGGGATAATTCACCCCTCCACTTT. Translation gives CSARVGTGGVGDNSPLHF.

The chain joins TRBV18 to TRBJ1-6; no reliable D call. This CDR3 contains 13 residues. The V end lost 2 bases, the J end lost 17 bases, and 16 bases lay between the germline ends. The germline V gene encodes CDR1 KGHSH and CDR2 LQKENI. The CDR3 coding sequence is TGTGCCAGCTCACCAAACCAGGCCGGGCCCGTCCACTTT. The encoded protein is CASSPNQAGPVHF.

The chain is built from TRBV20-1 and TRBJ2-5; the match to TRBD2 covers 11 bases. CDR1 and CDR2 (germline): DFQATT, SNEGSKA (reference sequence). This CDR3 comprises 15 residues. The junction had 2 bases not matched to a gene; V was cut back by 1 base and J by 1 base. Here the CDR3 DNA reads TGCAGTGCTAGAGGACTAGCGGGGTCCCAAGAGACCCAGTACTTC. Its translation is CSARGLAGSQETQYF.

This clonotype was picked up many times. The chain is built from TRBV6-1 and TRBJ1-2, with D possibly being TRBD1 (5 bases). The CDR3 covers 12 residues. CDR1 is MNHNS and CDR2 is SASEGT in the germline V gene. V shed 8 bases and J shed 7 bases, with 14 bases lying between them. The CDR3 region has the DNA TGTGCCAGCGCATCCCCCAGGGTTGGCTACACCTTC. This translates into CASASPRVGYTF.

The table lists this clonotype with a few counts. Germline and junction disagree at one end, which may indicate a read error. The chain recombines TRBV7-8 with TRBJ2-4, with D tentatively TRBD1 or TRBD2 (5 bases each). Germline V gene sequence: CDR1 SGHVS, CDR2 FQNEAQ. The CDR3 has 12 amino acids. DNA of the CDR3: TGTGCCAGCAGCTACCCCGGGACCGCTTTTAACTTC. It encodes CASSYPGTAFNF. The variable domain in full, completed from reference TRBV7-8 and TRBJ2-4, reads GAGVSQSPRYKVAKRGQDVALRCDPISGHVSLFWYQQALGQGPEFLTYFQNEAQLDKSGLPSDRFFAERPEGSVSTLKIQRTQQEDSAVYLCASSYPGTAFNFGAGTRLSVL.

This clonotype was counted between two and nine times. The chain uses TRBV24-1 and TRBJ1-2; D possibly corresponds to TRBD1 (5 bases). V lost 3 bases and J lost 5, with 18 bases in between. Germline V gene lookup returns CDR1 KGHDR and CDR2 SFDVKD. CDR3 length: 16 residues. This CDR3 is CATSDASNQGFYGYTF. The CDR3 coding sequence is TGTGCCACCAGTGATGCCTCTAACCAGGGATTTTATGGCTACACCTTC.

This clonotype was counted at least ten times. V is TRBV27 and J is TRBJ2-1; D assignment may be TRBD1 or TRBD2 (5 bases each). The CDR3 totals 17 residues. Germline-derived CDR1 and CDR2 are MNHEY and SMNVEV (reference sequence). Trimming pared 3 bases from V and 7 bases from J, leaving 22 bases between. CDR3 amino acids: CASSFSPKKPGHNEQFF. Here the CDR3 DNA reads TGTGCCAGCAGTTTCAGTCCCAAAAAGCCGGGGCATAATGAGCAGTTCTTC.

This clonotype showed up many times. V usage is TRBV5-8 and J usage is TRBJ1-1; D not resolved. This CDR3 has 12 amino acids. Between the trimmed V and J ends, which lost 2 bases and 11 bases, there was a span of 13 bases. The germline V gene has CDR1 SGHTS and CDR2 YDEGEE. The CDR3 loop is CASSLDFGGAFF. The CDR3 nucleotides read TGTGCCAGCAGCTTAGATTTTGGTGGGGCTTTCTTT.

This clonotype was counted a few times. The CDR3 sequence is CASSGLAGGTGELFF. The CDR3 DNA reads as TGTGCCAGCAGCGGATTAGCGGGGGGCACCGGGGAGCTGTTTTTT. The genes are TRBV4-2 and TRBJ2-2; TRBD2 matches 10 bases. Germline trimming cut 5 bases from V and 4 bases from J; bases unmatched to any gene: 4. The germline V gene has CDR1 LGHNA and CDR2 YNFKEQ. The CDR3 contains 15 residues.

V is TRBV6-1 and J is TRBJ2-4, with TRBD1 matching over 9 bases. CDR1 and CDR2 (germline): MNHNS, SASEGT. This CDR3 has 15 residues. V was clipped by 7 bases and J by 4 bases; unmatched bases: 8. The CDR3, as DNA: TGTGCCAGCAACTACACCGGGACAGGGAAAAACATTCAGTACTTC. This gives the protein CASNYTGTGKNIQYF.

This clonotype showed up many times. This chain joins TRBV20-1 and TRBJ2-5; TRBD2 agrees at 7 bases. Germline loops: CDR1 DFQATT, CDR2 SNEGSKA (reference sequence). CDR3 length: 12 amino acids. V dropped 7 bases and J dropped 5; count of bases not matched to a gene: 7. This CDR3 is CSGLAPGETQYF. The DNA of the CDR3 is TGCAGTGGACTAGCTCCTGGGGAGACCCAGTACTTC.